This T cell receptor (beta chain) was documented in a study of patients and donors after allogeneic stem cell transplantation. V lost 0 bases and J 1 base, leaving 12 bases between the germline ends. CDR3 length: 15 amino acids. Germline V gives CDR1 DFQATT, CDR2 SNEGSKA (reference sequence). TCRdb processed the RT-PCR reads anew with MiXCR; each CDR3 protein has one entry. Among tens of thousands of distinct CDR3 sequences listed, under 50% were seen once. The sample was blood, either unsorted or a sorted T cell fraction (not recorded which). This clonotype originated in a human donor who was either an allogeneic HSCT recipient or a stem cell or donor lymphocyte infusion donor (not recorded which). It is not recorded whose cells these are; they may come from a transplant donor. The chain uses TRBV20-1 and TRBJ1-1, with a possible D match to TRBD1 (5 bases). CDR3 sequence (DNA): TGCAGTGCTAGAGATCCTCGGGGGGAGAACACTGAAGCTTTCTTT. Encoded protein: CSARDPRGENTEAFF.